This record looks at one T cell receptor beta chain sequence and its context. This record belongs to a study of cytomegalovirus exposure and HLA in healthy donors. Healthy bone marrow donors made up the donors. The PCR made use of 60 Vbeta and 13 Jbeta primers. The table came from immunoSEQ multiplex PCR; TCRdb's copy has only in-frame clones and leaves some out. This sample has about 150,000 clones, with roughly 79% found just once. Germline CDR1 LNHDA, CDR2 SQIVND (reference sequence). Trimming took 3 bases from V and 1 from J, leaving 8 bases between them. The CDR3 covers 14 residues. The sequencing sample was made of PBMCs. This TCR came from a woman in her thirties or forties in good health and CMV-seropositive. The chain is built from TRBV19 and TRBJ2-3; D uncertain. CDR3 coding DNA: TGTGCCAGTAGTATCCCCCCGGGCACAGATACGCAGTATTTT. The encoded protein is CASSIPPGTDTQYF. Drawing the rest from reference TRBV19 and TRBJ2-3, the complete variable domain is DGGITQSPKYLFRKEGQNVTLSCEQNLNHDAMYWYRQDPGQGLRLIYYSQIVNDFQKGDIAEGYSVSREKKESFPLTVTSAQKNPTAFYLCASSIPPGTDTQYFGPGTRLTVL.